The 13 T cell receptor beta chains below all came from one sample that was sequenced in a study of identical twins. TCRdb processed the 5' RACE reads anew with MiXCR; each CDR3 protein has one entry. This sample has more than 1.5 million distinct CDR3 sequences; under 35% occur once, and the top ten carry about 0.25%. The sample comprised cord blood. The receptors here all came from a newborn girl in good health.

This chain links TRBV6-5 with TRBJ2-4; 11 nucleotides match TRBD2. Trimming took 5 bases from V and 1 from J; bases not matched to a gene: 4. CDR3 length: 16 amino acids. Germline lookup yields CDR1 MNHEY and CDR2 SVGAGI. The CDR3 coding sequence is TGTGCCAGCAGTAAAATAGCGGGGGGGGCCAAAAACATTCAGTACTTC. Encoded protein: CASSKIAGGAKNIQYF.

The chain couples TRBV20-1 to TRBJ2-1; the match to TRBD2 covers 12 bases. Germline V lookup: CDR1 DFQATT, CDR2 SNEGSKA (reference sequence). V dropped 1 base and J dropped 6; count of bases not matched to a gene: 4. This CDR3 spans 15 amino acids. The CDR3: CSARGLAGEVNEQFF. The CDR3 DNA reads TGCAGTGCTAGAGGACTAGCGGGAGAGGTCAATGAGCAGTTCTTC.

The chain joins TRBV10-2 to TRBJ2-3; TRBD1 might be the D (6 bases). V lost 2 bases and J lost 8, with 14 bases in between. The germline V gene encodes CDR1 WSHSY and CDR2 SAAADI. The CDR3 is made up of 14 amino acids. This chain's CDR3 is CASSERTPRGTQYF. In nucleotides, the CDR3 is TGCGCCAGCAGTGAGCGGACTCCCAGGGGTACGCAGTATTTT.

This clonotype has only a few counts. The chain joins TRBV20-1 to TRBJ2-5, with D perhaps TRBD1 or TRBD2 (5 bases each). The germline V and J ends were trimmed by 5 bases and 4 bases, with 14 bases remaining between them. Germline CDR1 reads DFQATT; CDR2 reads SNEGSKA (reference sequence). This CDR3 contains 13 residues. CDR3 in DNA: TGCAGTGCTGGACATAAGGGGAGAGAGACCCAGTACTTC. This gives the protein CSAGHKGRETQYF.

About this clonotype: A much more abundant neighbour one base away suggests this may be a read error. This chain links TRBV4-2 with TRBJ2-1, with TRBD2 identical over 7 bases. The end of the DNA is better explained by TRBJ2-7, so the J call may be wrong. The germline gives CDR1 LGHNA, CDR2 YNFKEQ. The CDR3 is 16 amino acids. As DNA, the CDR3 is TGTGCCAGCAGCCAAGAGGCGGGAGTCTTTTACAATGAGCAGTACTTC. Translating it yields CASSQEAGVFYNEQYF.

The chain uses TRBV20-1 and TRBJ2-5; D is possibly TRBD1 (6 bases). The length of the CDR3 is 13 residues. V lost 8 bases and J 0 bases, leaving 13 bases between the germline ends. Germline CDR1 reads DFQATT; CDR2 reads SNEGSKA (reference sequence). CDR3 coding DNA: TGCAGTATCAGGGGACCGTACCAAGAGACCCAGTACTTC. It specifies CSIRGPYQETQYF.

This clonotype was counted a few times. A read error may produce the germline difference seen at one junction end. The rearrangement joins TRBV7-7 to TRBJ2-2; 10 bases fit TRBD2. Germline assignment: CDR1 SSHAT and CDR2 FNYEAQ (reference sequence). The length of the CDR3 is 18 residues. CDR3 residues: CASSLFPIAGGNTGELFF. CDR3 bases: TGTGCTAGCAGCTTATTCCCAATAGCGGGAGGCAACACCGGGGAGCTGTTTTTT.

This clonotype was counted a few times. The chain carries TRBV9 and TRBJ2-7; a possible D gene is TRBD2 (6 bases). The CDR3 sequence is 15 residues long. Germline lookup yields CDR1 SGDLS and CDR2 YYNGEE. V shed 0 bases and J shed 7 bases, with 17 bases lying between them. CDR3 sequence: CASSVDPSVNNEQYF. The CDR3 DNA sequence: TGTGCCAGCAGCGTAGATCCTAGCGTAAACAATGAGCAGTACTTC.

The rearrangement joins TRBV6-1 to TRBJ1-5; D is ambiguous. V lost 6 bases, J lost 2 bases, and 11 bases lay in between. The V gene's germline CDR1 is MNHNS and CDR2 SASEGT. The CDR3 is 14 amino acids. CDR3 in DNA: TGTGCCAGCAGCCGGACTCGGGGCAATCAGCCCCAGCATTTT. Translation gives CASSRTRGNQPQHF.

This clonotype was counted a few times. J is TRBJ2-7 and V is TRBV6-5, with D perhaps TRBD2 (6 bases). V was cut by 3 bases and J by 3 bases, with 18 bases left in between. CDR1 is MNHEY, CDR2 SVGAGI, per germline. This CDR3 region has 16 residues. CDR3 protein: CASSYNLGGANYEQYF. The CDR3 DNA reads TGTGCCAGCAGTTATAATTTGGGAGGTGCCAACTACGAGCAGTACTTC.

The rearrangement uses TRBV12-3 or TRBV12-4 and TRBJ2-1; 11 positions match TRBD2. The CDR3 extends over 16 amino acids. V lost 6 bases to trimming and J lost 4 bases; unmatched junction nucleotides: 8. The CDR3 protein is CASRRRASGRYNEQFF. CDR3 in DNA: TGTGCCAGCAGGCGAAGGGCTAGCGGGAGGTACAATGAGCAGTTCTTC.

The genes are TRBV12-3 or TRBV12-4 and TRBJ2-1; 9 bases map to TRBD2. The J segment lost 7 bases and the V segment lost 10 bases, leaving 11 bases of the junction unmatched. This CDR3 spans 14 amino acids. CDR3 residues: CATSGRGGANEQFF. Here the CDR3 DNA reads TGTGCCACGTCCGGGCGGGGGGGCGCGAATGAGCAGTTCTTC.

This rearrangement joins TRBV3-1 to TRBJ2-2, with 8 bases fitting TRBD2. Unmatched junction bases numbered 11, after V lost 4 bases and J lost 7 bases. Germline V CDR1 and CDR2: LGHDT, YNNKEL (reference sequence). The CDR3 is 16 amino acids. CDR3 sequence (DNA): TGTGCCAGCAGCCCTGGACTAGCTCCCGTTATCGGGGAGCTGTTTTTT. The encoded protein is CASSPGLAPVIGELFF.